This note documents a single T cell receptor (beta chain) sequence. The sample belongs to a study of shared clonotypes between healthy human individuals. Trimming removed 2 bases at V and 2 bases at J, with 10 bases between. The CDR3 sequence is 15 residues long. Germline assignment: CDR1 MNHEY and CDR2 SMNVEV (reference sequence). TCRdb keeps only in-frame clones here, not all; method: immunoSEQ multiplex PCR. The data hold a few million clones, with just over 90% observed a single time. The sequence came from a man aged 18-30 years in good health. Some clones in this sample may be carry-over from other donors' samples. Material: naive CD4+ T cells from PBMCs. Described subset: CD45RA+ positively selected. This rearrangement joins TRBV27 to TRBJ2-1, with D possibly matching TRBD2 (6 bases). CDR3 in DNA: TGTGCCAGCAGTTTACGGAGGGGCACCTACAATGAGCAGTTCTTC. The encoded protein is CASSLRRGTYNEQFF.